The T cell receptor beta chain under discussion was sequenced for a study of Graves' ophthalmopathy and Graves' hyperthyroidism. Turning to the study itself: Ahead of any treatment, peripheral blood was obtained at the initial diagnosis.

From RNA, the CDR3 regions of TCR beta chains were amplified and sequenced. HTBI primers primed a first-round RT-PCR, and a second-round multiplex PCR followed. TCRdb reprocessed the multiplex PCR reads via MiXCR and lists one record per CDR3 protein. This table holds 350,000 to 450,000 distinct CDR3 sequences, approximately 16% found once. All donors with ophthalmopathy were recorded as having moderate-to-severe activity, CAS ≥3, NOSPECS ≥4 and a duration under 3 months. This clonotype was recorded at least ten times. Deletions cut 5 bases from V and 2 bases from J, with 16 bases between. The germline V gene encodes CDR1 SGHTA and CDR2 FQGNSA. The CDR3 loop spans 15 amino acids.

The origin of this receptor is a young woman with Graves' ophthalmopathy. The J gene is TRBJ2-7, the V gene TRBV7-2, with a tentative D call TRBD1 (6 bases). Source material: peripheral blood. CDR3 coding DNA: TGTGCCAGCAGCCACACCCCCGGGACACCCTACGAGCAGTACTTC. It codes for CASSHTPGTPYEQYF.